The 2 T cell receptor beta chains below were found in one sample sequenced in a study of shared clonotypes between healthy human individuals. Libraries were prepared by immunoSEQ multiplex PCR; TCRdb keeps only in-frame clonotypes and omits some of them. The table shows hundreds of thousands of clones, with around 78% occurring only once. The material sequenced was memory CD4+ T cells sorted from blood. The subset: CD45RA-negative fraction. The receptors stem from a woman between 25 and 40 years old in good health.

The genes are TRBV27 and TRBJ2-1; no reliable D call. With 5 bases removed from V and 0 bases from J, the gap between germline ends came to 8 bases. The CDR3 has 14 amino acids. The germline gives CDR1 MNHEY, CDR2 SMNVEV (reference sequence). The CDR3 nucleotides read TGTGCCAGCAGTGGGATGTCCTCCTACAATGAGCAGTTCTTC. Translated, it gives CASSGMSSYNEQFF.

V gene TRBV19 combines with J gene TRBJ1-1, with TRBD1 as a possible D gene (6 bases). V was trimmed by 6 bases and J by 1 base, leaving 18 bases between them. CDR1 is LNHDA and CDR2 is SQIVND in the germline V gene (reference sequence). The CDR3 spans 16 residues. The CDR3 coding sequence is TGTGCCAGTAGGCCTCCAGGGGCCTCGCCGAACACTGAAGCTTTCTTT. Protein: CASRPPGASPNTEAFF.